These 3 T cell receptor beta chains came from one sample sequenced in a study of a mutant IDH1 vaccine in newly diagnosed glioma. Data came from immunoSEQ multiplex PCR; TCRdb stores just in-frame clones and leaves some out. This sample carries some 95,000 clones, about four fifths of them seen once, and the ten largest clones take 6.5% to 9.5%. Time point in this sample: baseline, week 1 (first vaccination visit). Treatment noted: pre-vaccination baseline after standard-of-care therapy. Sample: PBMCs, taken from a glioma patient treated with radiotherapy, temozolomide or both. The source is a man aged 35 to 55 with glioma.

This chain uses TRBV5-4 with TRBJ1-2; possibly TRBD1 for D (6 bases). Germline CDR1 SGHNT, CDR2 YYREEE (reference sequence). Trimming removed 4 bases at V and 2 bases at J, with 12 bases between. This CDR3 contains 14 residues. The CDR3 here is CASSPGTLNYGYTF. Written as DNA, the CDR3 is TGTGCCAGCAGCCCCGGGACACTCAACTATGGCTACACCTTC.

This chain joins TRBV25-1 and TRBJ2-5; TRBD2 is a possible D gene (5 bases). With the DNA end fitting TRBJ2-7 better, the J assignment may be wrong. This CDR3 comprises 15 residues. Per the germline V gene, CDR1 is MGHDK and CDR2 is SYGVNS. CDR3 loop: CASSESGLTSYEQYF. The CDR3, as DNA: TGTGCCAGCAGTGAATCCGGACTTACCTCCTACGAGCAGTACTTC.

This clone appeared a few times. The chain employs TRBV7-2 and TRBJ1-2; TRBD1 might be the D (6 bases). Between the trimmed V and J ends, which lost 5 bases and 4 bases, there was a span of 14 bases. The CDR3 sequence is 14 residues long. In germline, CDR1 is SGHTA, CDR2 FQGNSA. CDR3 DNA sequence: TGTGCCAGCAGCCCGGCGGGGGCTGGCTATGGCTACACCTTC. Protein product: CASSPAGAGYGYTF.